This T cell receptor beta chain originates from a study of post-analysis software for immune sequencing data (dated by TCRdb to 2015 to 2017). Looking at the study overall: Disease courses on record covered relapsing-remitting, secondary progressive and progressive-relapsing multiple sclerosis, though some patients had no subtype annotation. The patient repertoires were compared against 10 to 12 previously published healthy control repertoires obtained from donors aged roughly 6 to 28 years. A subset of samples was prepared in parallel using single-end sample barcoding, then pooled and co-amplified after Illumina adapter ligation. Study-level results and caveats: The control group was slightly older than the multiple sclerosis patient group. Significantly higher frequencies in patients than in controls were found for roughly 5 TRBV segments, including TRBV5-6, TRBV5-1 and TRBV20-1. Compared with controls, multiple sclerosis patients had significantly lower normalized Chao1 diversity, a finding suggesting substantial peripheral T-cell clonal expansion. Strong co-clustering of samples prepared in the same batch was shown by direct clustering with F measure, prompting a batch-effect correction.

Receptors were amplified or captured by PCR. The sequencing machine was an Illumina HiSeq 2500. To reduce PCR and sequencing biases, unique molecular identifiers were incorporated into the TCR beta cDNA libraries. Per 1 to 10 million input T cells, around 500,000 cDNA molecules were obtained, such that each molecule approximated one T cell. The patient libraries were prepared and sequenced with the same protocol used for the earlier healthy control dataset. Within a given batch, samples were prepared together, multiplexed and sequenced on the same HiSeq lane. On the study's bioinformatics: Raw barcoded reads were processed with MIGEC, discarding single-read molecular identifier groups before consensus assembly and CDR3 extraction. VDJtools was used for post-analysis of the clonotype tables, and diversity was normalized by down-sampling every dataset to the size of the smallest sample. To correct batch-related cross-sample contamination, repertoire overlap clustering matched CDR3 amino acid sequences but not nucleotide sequences. TCRdb trimmed the raw reads at Q25, called clones with MiXCR and kept productive beta chains. Each CDR3 protein gets just one entry, which takes the most common genes and DNA from the rows behind it. These V and J calls rely on TCRdb rather than the paper's analysis. The sample table records about 820,000 distinct CDR3 sequences; about 53% of these occur just once. The ten largest clones take up under 6% of the sample.

To demonstrate the VDJtools post-analysis software, the study profiled TCR beta repertoires from the peripheral blood of under 15 young patients with multiple sclerosis. The multiple sclerosis patients were children and adolescents ranging in age from about 6 to 17 years. With regard to this clonotype: The clone's antigen remains unknown. One end of the junction does not line up with germline, which may come from a read error.

There are 15 amino acids in the CDR3, from cysteine to phenylalanine inclusive. The only DNA kept is the CDR3, 45 bases in frame from the first base. The germline V gene supplies CDR1 MGHRA and CDR2 YSYEKL. The chain is made from TRBV4-1 and TRBJ1-5; 10 central nucleotides agree with TRBD1. The sequenced sample was blood. This clonotype was obtained from a girl aged 5-17 years with multiple sclerosis. Here is the DNA: TGCGCCAGCAGCCAACCGACAGGGGGCAACCAGCCCCAGCATTTT. It encodes CASSQPTGGNQPQHF.